The 8 T cell receptor beta chains presented below share a single source sample, sequenced in a study of T cells in Graves' hyperthyroidism and ophthalmopathy. Amplified TCR beta CDR3 regions derived from RNA transcripts. First-round RT-PCR targeting the TCR CDR3 was performed with the HTBI primer set. MiXCR, applied by TCRdb to the multiplex PCR reads, yields one record per CDR3 protein. This sample has more than 350,000 distinct CDR3 sequences, with about a sixth found just once. The sample comprised blood. These receptors all stem from a woman aged 25 to 39 with Graves' hyperthyroidism that later progressed to Graves' ophthalmopathy.

This clonotype was observed a handful of times. The V call is TRBV18, the J call TRBJ2-7; D not resolved. Germline CDR1 is KGHSH and CDR2 is LQKENI. The CDR3 totals 12 residues. V lost 6 bases, J lost 3 bases, and 9 bases lay in between. For the CDR3, the DNA is TGTGCCAGCTCGAGCAGGATCTACGAGCAGTACTTC. Translation gives CASSSRIYEQYF.

Many counts were recorded for this clonotype. The chain carries TRBV5-1 and TRBJ2-3; TRBD1 is a possible D gene (6 bases). Trimming took 0 bases from V and 4 from J, leaving 12 bases between them. Germline V lookup: CDR1 SGHRS, CDR2 YFSETQ. The CDR3 sequence is 15 residues long. The DNA for the CDR3 is TGCGCCAGCAGCTTGGCGCAGGGGCCCGCAGATACGCAGTATTTT. Amino acid sequence: CASSLAQGPADTQYF.

This clonotype has a count of ten or more. V usage is TRBV11-3 and J usage is TRBJ2-7; D remains unclear. V was trimmed by 2 bases and J by 1 base, leaving 12 bases between them. The CDR3 totals 15 residues. Germline V gene sequence: CDR1 SGHNT, CDR2 YENEEA. CDR3 DNA: TGTGCCAGCAGCTTATTTGATCAGGCATCCTACGAGCAGTACTTC. This translates into CASSLFDQASYEQYF.

This clonotype came up once. The chain carries TRBV11-2 and TRBJ2-2; 7 bases are a match to TRBD2. The CDR3 extends over 15 amino acids. The ends lost 1 base at V and 3 bases at J; junction bases unmatched: 2. The germline V gene encodes CDR1 SGHAT and CDR2 FQNNGV. The CDR3 protein is CASSLAGGDTGELFF. The CDR3 nucleotides read TGTGCCAGCAGCTTAGCGGGAGGAGACACCGGGGAGCTGTTTTTT.

This clonotype was recorded at least ten times. This chain connects TRBV18 to TRBJ1-1, with unresolved D. The CDR3 covers 14 residues. Germline assignment: CDR1 KGHSH and CDR2 LQKENI. Trimming pared 0 bases from V and 7 bases from J, leaving 12 bases between. CDR3 bases: TGTGCCAGCTCACCACCCCGGGTGATGGATGAAGCTTTCTTT. This encodes CASSPPRVMDEAFF.

This clonotype has a count of ten or more. The CDR3 here is CASSQDQLANEQFF. Here the CDR3 DNA reads TGTGCCAGCAGCCAAGATCAACTAGCAAATGAGCAGTTCTTC. This chain connects TRBV3-1 to TRBJ2-1; D might be TRBD2 (6 bases). Trimming stripped 0 bases from V and 7 bases from J, with 10 bases between. Germline V gene lookup returns CDR1 LGHDT and CDR2 YNNKEL (reference sequence). CDR3 size: 14 residues.

This clonotype was counted ten times or more. The chain recombines TRBV2 with TRBJ2-7; 9 bases map to TRBD2. This CDR3 has 14 residues. Germline values: CDR1 SNHLY, CDR2 FYNNEI. V was pared by 3 bases and J by 2 bases, with 2 bases of the junction left unmatched. The CDR3 here is CASSDSGGTYEQYF. In DNA, the CDR3 is TGTGCCAGCAGTGACAGCGGGGGGACCTACGAGCAGTACTTC.

This clonotype appeared many times. The chain combines TRBV28 with TRBJ2-7, with 8 positions matching TRBD2. The J segment lost 2 bases and the V segment lost 5 bases, leaving 8 bases of the junction unmatched. There are 15 residues in the CDR3. Germline V gene lookup returns CDR1 MDHEN and CDR2 SYDVKM. The chain's CDR3 is CASSPLERETYEQYF. CDR3 nucleotide sequence: TGTGCCAGCAGTCCCCTAGAGCGGGAGACCTACGAGCAGTACTTC.